This entry is about one T cell receptor (beta chain). This sample was included in a study of blood T cell repertoires in COVID-19. The germline CDR1 and CDR2 sequences are SGHNT and YYREEE (reference sequence). The V segment lost 0 bases and the J segment 0 bases; nucleotides outside the gene matches: 1. The CDR3 length is 15 residues. Produced via immunoSEQ multiplex PCR; TCRdb's table is partial and in-frame only. The sample yields around 50,000 clones, roughly 90% seen once. The chain carries TRBV5-4 and TRBJ2-3; TRBD2 agrees at 7 bases. The clonotype comes from a human donor in a cohort sampled during active COVID-19. Specimen: peripheral blood. The CDR3 nucleotides read TGTGCCAGCAGCTTGGACGGGGGGAGCACAGATACGCAGTATTTT. This encodes CASSLDGGSTDTQYF.